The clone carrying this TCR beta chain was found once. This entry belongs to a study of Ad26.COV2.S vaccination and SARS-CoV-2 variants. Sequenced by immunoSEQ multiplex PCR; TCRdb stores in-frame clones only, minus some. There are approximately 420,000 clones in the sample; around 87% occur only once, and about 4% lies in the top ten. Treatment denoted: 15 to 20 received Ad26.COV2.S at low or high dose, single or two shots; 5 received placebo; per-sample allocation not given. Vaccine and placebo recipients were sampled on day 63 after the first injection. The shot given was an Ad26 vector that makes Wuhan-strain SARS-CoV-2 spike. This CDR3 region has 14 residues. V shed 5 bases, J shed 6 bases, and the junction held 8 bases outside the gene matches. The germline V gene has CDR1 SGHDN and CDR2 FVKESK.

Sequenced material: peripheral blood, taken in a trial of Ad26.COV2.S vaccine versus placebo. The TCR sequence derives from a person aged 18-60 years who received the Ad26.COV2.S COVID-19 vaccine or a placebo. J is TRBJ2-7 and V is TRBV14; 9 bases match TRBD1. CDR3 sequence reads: CASSARQGGSEQYF. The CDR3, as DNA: TGTGCCAGCAGCGCCCGACAGGGGGGCTCCGAGCAGTACTTC.